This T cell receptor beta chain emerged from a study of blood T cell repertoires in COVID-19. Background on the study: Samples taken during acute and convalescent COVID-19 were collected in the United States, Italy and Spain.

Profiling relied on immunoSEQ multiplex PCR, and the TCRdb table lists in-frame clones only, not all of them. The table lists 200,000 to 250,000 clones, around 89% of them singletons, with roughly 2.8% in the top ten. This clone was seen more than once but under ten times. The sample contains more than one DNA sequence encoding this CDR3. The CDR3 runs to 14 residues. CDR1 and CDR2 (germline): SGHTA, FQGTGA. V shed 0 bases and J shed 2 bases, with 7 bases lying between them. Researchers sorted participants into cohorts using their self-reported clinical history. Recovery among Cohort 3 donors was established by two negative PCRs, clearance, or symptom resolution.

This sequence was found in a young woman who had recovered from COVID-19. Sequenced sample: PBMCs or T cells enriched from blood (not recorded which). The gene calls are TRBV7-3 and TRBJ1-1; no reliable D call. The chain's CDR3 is CASSLTGTNTEAFF. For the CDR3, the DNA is TGTGCCAGCAGCTTAACCGGTACTAACACTGAAGCTTTCTTT.